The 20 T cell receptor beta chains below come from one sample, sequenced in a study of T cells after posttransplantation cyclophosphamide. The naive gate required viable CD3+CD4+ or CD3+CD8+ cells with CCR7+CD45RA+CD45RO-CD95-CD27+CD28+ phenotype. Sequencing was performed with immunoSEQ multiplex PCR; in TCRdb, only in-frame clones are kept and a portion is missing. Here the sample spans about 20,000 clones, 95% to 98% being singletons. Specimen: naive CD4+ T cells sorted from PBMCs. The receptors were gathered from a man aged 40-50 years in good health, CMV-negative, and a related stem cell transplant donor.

The CDR3 coding sequence is TGTGCCAGCAGCTTGGCCCGCCTCCGGGACATTTCTGAAGCTTTCTTT. This sequence encodes CASSLARLRDISEAFF. This chain joins TRBV5-4 and TRBJ1-1, with D possibly matching TRBD1 (6 bases). Looked up from germline, CDR1 is SGHNT and CDR2 is YYREEE (reference sequence). The ends were cut back, 0 bases at V and 6 bases at J, with 18 bases in the middle. The CDR3 consists of 16 residues.

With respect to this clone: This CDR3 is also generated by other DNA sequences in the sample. The CDR3 region is CASSLSGANYGYTF. CDR3 in DNA: TGTGCCAGCAGTTTAAGCGGAGCGAACTATGGCTACACCTTC. The chain links TRBV28 to TRBJ1-2, with D unresolved. In germline, CDR1 is MDHEN, CDR2 SYDVKM. Between the trimmed V and J ends, which lost 2 bases and 2 bases, there was a span of 9 bases. This CDR3 contains 14 residues.

The CDR3 region is CAISSTTGGVKETQYF. The CDR3, as DNA: TGTGCCATCAGCTCGACCACAGGGGGCGTGAAAGAGACCCAGTACTTC. The chain links TRBV10-3 to TRBJ2-5; 9 bases agree with TRBD1. V shed 6 bases, J shed 3 bases, and the junction held 11 bases outside the gene matches. This CDR3 is 16 amino acids long. Looked up from germline, CDR1 is ENHRY and CDR2 is SYGVKD.

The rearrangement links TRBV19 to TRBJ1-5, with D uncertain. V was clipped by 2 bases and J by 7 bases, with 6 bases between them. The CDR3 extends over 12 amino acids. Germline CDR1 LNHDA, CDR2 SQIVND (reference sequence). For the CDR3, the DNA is TGTGCCAGTAGTATACAGAGGCAGCCCCAGCATTTT. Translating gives CASSIQRQPQHF.

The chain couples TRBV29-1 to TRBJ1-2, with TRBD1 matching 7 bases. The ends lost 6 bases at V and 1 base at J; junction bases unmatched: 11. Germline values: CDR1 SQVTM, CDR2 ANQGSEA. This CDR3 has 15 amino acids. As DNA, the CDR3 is TGCAGCGTGGCTGGGACAGCTGACGATAACTATGGCTACACCTTC. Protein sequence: CSVAGTADDNYGYTF.

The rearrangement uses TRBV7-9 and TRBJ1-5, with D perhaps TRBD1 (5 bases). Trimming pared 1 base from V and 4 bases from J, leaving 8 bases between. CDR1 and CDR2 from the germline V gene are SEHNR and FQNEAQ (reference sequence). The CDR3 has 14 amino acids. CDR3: CASSLGGANQPQHF. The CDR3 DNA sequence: TGTGCCAGCAGCTTAGGGGGCGCGAATCAGCCCCAGCATTTT.

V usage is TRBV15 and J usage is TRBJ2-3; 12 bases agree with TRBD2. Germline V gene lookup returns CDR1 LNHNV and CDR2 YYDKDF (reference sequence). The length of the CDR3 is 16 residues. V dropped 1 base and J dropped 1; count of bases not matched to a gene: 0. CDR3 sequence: CATSRGTSGGTDTQYF. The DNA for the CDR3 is TGTGCCACCAGCAGAGGGACTAGCGGGGGCACAGATACGCAGTATTTT.

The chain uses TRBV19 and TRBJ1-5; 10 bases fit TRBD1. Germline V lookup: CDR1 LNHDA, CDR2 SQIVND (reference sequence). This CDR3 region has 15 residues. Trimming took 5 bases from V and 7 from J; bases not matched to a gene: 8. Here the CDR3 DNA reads TGTGCCAGTAGTCCCCGGGACAGGGGAGGGCAGCCCCAGCATTTT. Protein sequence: CASSPRDRGGQPQHF.

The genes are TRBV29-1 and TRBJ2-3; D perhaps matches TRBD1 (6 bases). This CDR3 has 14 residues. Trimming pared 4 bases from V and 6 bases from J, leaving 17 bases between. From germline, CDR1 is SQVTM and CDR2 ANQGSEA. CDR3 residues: CSVGVGAVADTQYF. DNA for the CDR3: TGCAGCGTTGGTGTGGGGGCCGTTGCGGATACGCAGTATTTT.

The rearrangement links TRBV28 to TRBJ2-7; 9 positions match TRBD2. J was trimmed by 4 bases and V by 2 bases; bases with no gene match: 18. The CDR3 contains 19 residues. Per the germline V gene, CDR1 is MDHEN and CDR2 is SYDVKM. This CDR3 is CASSLNRKGLAKPTYEQYF. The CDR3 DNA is TGTGCCAGCAGTTTAAATAGGAAGGGACTAGCAAAACCGACGTACGAGCAGTACTTC.

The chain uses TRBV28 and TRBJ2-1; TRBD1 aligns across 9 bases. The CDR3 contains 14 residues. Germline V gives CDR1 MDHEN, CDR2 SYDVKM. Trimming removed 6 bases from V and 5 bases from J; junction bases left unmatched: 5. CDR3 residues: CASRRDRDHNEQFF. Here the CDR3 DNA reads TGTGCCAGCAGGCGGGACAGGGACCACAATGAGCAGTTCTTC.

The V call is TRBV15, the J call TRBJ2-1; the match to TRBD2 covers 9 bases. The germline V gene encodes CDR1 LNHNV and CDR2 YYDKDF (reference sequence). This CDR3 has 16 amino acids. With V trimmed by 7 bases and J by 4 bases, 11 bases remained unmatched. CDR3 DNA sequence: TGTGCCACCAAAGCGGGAGGATCTAGGCTTTACAATGAGCAGTTCTTC. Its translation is CATKAGGSRLYNEQFF. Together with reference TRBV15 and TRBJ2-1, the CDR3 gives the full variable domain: DAMVIQNPRYQVTQFGKPVTLSCSQTLNHNVMYWYQQKSSQAPKLLFHYYDKDFNNEADTPDNFQSRRPNTSFCFLDIRSPGLGDTAMYLCATKAGGSRLYNEQFFGPGTRLTVL.

The CDR3 coding sequence is TGTGCCAGTAGTGAAGTACGGTCGGGCTACGAGCAGTACTTC. Residues: CASSEVRSGYEQYF. The rearrangement uses TRBV19 and TRBJ2-7; D uncertain. Germline CDR1 is LNHDA and CDR2 is SQIVND (reference sequence). There are 14 residues in the CDR3. V lost 5 bases, J lost 3 bases, and 14 bases lay in between.

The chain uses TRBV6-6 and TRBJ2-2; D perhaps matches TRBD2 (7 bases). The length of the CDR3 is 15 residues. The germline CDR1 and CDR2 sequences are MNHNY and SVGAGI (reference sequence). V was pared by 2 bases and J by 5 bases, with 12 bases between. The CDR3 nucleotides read TGTGCCAGCAGTTACGGGAGGGGGGGGACCGGGGAGCTGTTTTTT. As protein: CASSYGRGGTGELFF.

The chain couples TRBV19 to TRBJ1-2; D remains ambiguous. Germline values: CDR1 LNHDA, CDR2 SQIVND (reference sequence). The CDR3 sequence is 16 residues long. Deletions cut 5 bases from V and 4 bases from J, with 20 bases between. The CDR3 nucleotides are TGTGCCAGTAGTCTAAACGCCCGGGAAATCGGCTATGGCTACACCTTC. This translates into CASSLNAREIGYGYTF.

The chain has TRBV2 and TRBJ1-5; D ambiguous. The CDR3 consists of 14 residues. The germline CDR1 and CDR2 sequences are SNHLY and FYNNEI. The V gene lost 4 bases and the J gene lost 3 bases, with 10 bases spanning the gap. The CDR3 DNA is TGTGCCAGCAGTGCGGGGAGTTACAATCAGCCCCAGCATTTT. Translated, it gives CASSAGSYNQPQHF.

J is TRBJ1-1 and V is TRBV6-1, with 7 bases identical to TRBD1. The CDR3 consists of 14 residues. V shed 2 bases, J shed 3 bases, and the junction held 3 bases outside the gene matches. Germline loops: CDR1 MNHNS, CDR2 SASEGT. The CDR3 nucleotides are TGTGCCAGCAGTGAACTAGGGGGCCACACTGAAGCTTTCTTT. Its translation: CASSELGGHTEAFF.

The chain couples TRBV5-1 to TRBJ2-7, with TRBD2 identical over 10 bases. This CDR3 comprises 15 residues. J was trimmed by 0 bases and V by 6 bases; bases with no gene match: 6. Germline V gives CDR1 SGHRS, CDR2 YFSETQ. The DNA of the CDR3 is TGCGCCAGCACCGGAGGGACTAGCGCCTCCTACGAGCAGTACTTC. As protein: CASTGGTSASYEQYF.

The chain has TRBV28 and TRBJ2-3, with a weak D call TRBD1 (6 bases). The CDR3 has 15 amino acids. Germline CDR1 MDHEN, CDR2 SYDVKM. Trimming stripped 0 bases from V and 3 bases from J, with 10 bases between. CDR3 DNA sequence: TGTGCCAGCAGTTTATGGGGGGCGAGGACAGATACGCAGTATTTT. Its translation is CASSLWGARTDTQYF.

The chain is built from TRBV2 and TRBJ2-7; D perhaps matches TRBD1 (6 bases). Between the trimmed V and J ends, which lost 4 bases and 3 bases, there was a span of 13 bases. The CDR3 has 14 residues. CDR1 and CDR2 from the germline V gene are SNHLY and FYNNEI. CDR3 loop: CASSAGQGSYEQYF. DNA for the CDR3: TGTGCCAGCAGTGCTGGCCAGGGGAGCTACGAGCAGTACTTC.